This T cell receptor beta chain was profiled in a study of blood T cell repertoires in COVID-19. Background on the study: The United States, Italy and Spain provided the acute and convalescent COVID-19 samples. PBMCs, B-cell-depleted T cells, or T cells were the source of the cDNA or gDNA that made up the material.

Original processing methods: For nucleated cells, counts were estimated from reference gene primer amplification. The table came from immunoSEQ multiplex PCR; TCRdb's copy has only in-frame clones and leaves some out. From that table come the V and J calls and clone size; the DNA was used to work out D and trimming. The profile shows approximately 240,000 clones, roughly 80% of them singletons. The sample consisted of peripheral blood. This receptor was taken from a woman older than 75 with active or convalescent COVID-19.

As DNA, the CDR3 is TGTGCCAGCAGCTTAGGCGGAAGCTACGAGCAGTACTTC. Amino acid sequence: CASSLGGSYEQYF. V and J are TRBV11-1 and TRBJ2-7; D not certain. This CDR3 is 13 amino acids long. Looked up from germline, CDR1 is SGHAT and CDR2 is FQDESV (reference sequence). V was cut by 1 base and J by 3 bases, with 7 bases left in between. Based on the CDR3 plus reference TRBV11-1 and TRBJ2-7, the full variable domain is EAEVAQSPRYKITEKSQAVAFWCDPISGHATLYWYRQILGQGPELLVQFQDESVVDDSQLPKDRFSAERLKGVDSTLKIQPAELGDSAMYLCASSLGGSYEQYFGPGTRLTVT.